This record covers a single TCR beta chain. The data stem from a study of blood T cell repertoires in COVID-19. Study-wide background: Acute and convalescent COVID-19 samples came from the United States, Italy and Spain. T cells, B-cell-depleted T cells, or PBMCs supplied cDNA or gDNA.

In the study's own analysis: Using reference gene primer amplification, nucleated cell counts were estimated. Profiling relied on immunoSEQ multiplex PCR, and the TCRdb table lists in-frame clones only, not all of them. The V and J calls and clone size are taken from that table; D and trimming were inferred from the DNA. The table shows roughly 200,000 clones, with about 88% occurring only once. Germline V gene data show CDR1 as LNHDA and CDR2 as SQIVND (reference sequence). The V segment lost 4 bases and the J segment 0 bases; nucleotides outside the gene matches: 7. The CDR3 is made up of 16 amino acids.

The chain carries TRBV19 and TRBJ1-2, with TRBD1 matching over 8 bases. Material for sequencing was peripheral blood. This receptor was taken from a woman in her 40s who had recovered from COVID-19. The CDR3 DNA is TGTGCCAGTAGTACCTGGGACAGGCGCCCTAACTATGGCTACACCTTC. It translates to CASSTWDRRPNYGYTF.